The text below deals with one T cell receptor (beta chain). This record comes from a study of PD-L1 blockade in urothelial cancer. About the research overall: Timepoints chosen for blood analysis were 3 weeks (second dose) and 6 weeks after treatment start. Blood-derived samples held a median approximately 150,000 T cells.

V gave up 4 bases and J gave up 7 bases, with 17 bases separating them. From germline, CDR1 is SGHTS and CDR2 YDEGEE. The CDR3 contains 14 residues. PCRs each included synthetic TCR analog templates spiked in. The data were produced by immunoSEQ multiplex PCR, yet TCRdb's version contains in-frame clones alone and is incomplete. In the table there are about 76,000 clones, about 91% of which are singletons. The time point was: peripheral blood 6 weeks after treatment start. The chain is built from TRBV5-8 and TRBJ2-5; a weak D match, TRBD2 (5 bases). The source was PBMCs, collected around atezolizumab (anti-PD-L1) treatment. The source of this sequence is a woman of 80 years or more with urothelial cancer. The CDR3 DNA reads as TGTGCCAGCAGCCCATTTCAGGCGAGGGTGACCCAGTACTTC. Residues: CASSPFQARVTQYF.